The 32 T cell receptor beta chains given below trace back to one sample, sequenced in a study of CD8 T cells in ankylosing spondylitis. From the 5' RACE reads, TCRdb called clonotypes with MiXCR, one entry per CDR3 protein. The data hold about 190,000 distinct CDR3 sequences, with 13% observed a single time. Sequencing was carried out using blood, either unsorted or a sorted T cell fraction (not recorded which). The source is a female donor with ankylosing spondylitis or in good health (not recorded which).

A few counts support this clonotype. CDR3 coding DNA: TGTGCCAGCAGCCAAGATCTGGGGACCTCTTGGGATGGCTACACCTTC. This encodes CASSQDLGTSWDGYTF. V and J are TRBV4-2 and TRBJ1-2, with D maybe TRBD1 (5 bases). The CDR3 loop spans 16 amino acids. The germline V and J ends were trimmed by 0 bases and 6 bases, with 17 bases remaining between them. CDR1 and CDR2 from the germline V gene are LGHNA and YNFKEQ.

This clonotype was detected a few times. V gene TRBV7-9 combines with J gene TRBJ2-4, with D uncertain. The ends were cut back, 8 bases at V and 0 bases at J, with 8 bases in the middle. The CDR3 has 13 residues. The V gene's germline CDR1 is SEHNR and CDR2 FQNEAQ (reference sequence). CDR3 bases: TGTGCCAGCGCGATTGTAGCCAAAAACATTCAGTACTTC. Translating gives CASAIVAKNIQYF.

In its sample, this clonotype was seen a few times. The rearrangement links TRBV7-9 to TRBJ2-3, with no clear D. V dropped 5 bases and J dropped 4 bases, with 7 bases sitting between them. Germline lookup yields CDR1 SEHNR and CDR2 FQNEAQ (reference sequence). The CDR3 loop spans 12 amino acids. The chain's CDR3 is CASSDSADTQYF. CDR3 coding DNA: TGTGCCAGCAGCGACTCTGCAGATACGCAGTATTTT.

This clonotype was seen repeatedly, ten times or more. This chain connects TRBV27 to TRBJ2-7; 8 bases agree with TRBD1. V dropped 6 bases and J dropped 4; count of bases not matched to a gene: 11. The CDR3 is 15 amino acids. Germline-derived CDR1 and CDR2 are MNHEY and SMNVEV (reference sequence). The CDR3 nucleotides are TGTGCCAGCAGCCCTGGGACAGGACCTCAATACGAGCAGTACTTC. Translated, it gives CASSPGTGPQYEQYF.

Ten or more counts support this clonotype. The J gene is TRBJ1-2, the V gene TRBV5-1, with a possible D match to TRBD1 (5 bases). The CDR3 length is 13 residues. Germline V gene data show CDR1 as SGHRS and CDR2 as YFSETQ. V was pared by 4 bases and J by 8 bases, with 15 bases between. This CDR3 is CASSRDGSAGYTF. The DNA for the CDR3 is TGCGCCAGCAGCCGGGACGGTTCCGCCGGCTACACCTTC. The full variable domain, rest sourced from reference TRBV5-1 and TRBJ1-2, is KAGVTQTPRYLIKTRGQQVTLSCSPISGHRSVSWYQQTPGQGLQFLFEYFSETQRNKGNFPGRFSGRQFSNSRSEMNVSTLELGDSALYLCASSRDGSAGYTFGSGTRLTVV.

Points on this clonotype: This could be a read error, since a much larger clone is one nucleotide away. The genes are TRBV11-2 and TRBJ2-2; 9 bases align to TRBD1. Germline V gives CDR1 SGHAT, CDR2 FQNNGV. The CDR3 has 15 residues. The CDR3 DNA reads as TGTGCCAACAGCACCTGGACAGGGGAGGACGGGGAGCTGTTTTTT. Amino acid sequence: CANSTWTGEDGELFF.

This clonotype was counted at least ten times. This rearrangement joins TRBV10-3 to TRBJ2-5, with 7 positions matching TRBD1. V dropped 5 bases and J dropped 2; count of bases not matched to a gene: 2. This CDR3 has 13 amino acids. Germline CDR1 ENHRY, CDR2 SYGVKD. The CDR3 protein is CAISRDRQETQYF. For the CDR3, the DNA is TGTGCCATCAGTCGGGACAGACAAGAGACCCAGTACTTC.

This clonotype occurred many times. The gene calls are TRBV6-2 or TRBV6-3 and TRBJ2-1; D possibly uses TRBD1 or TRBD2 (5 bases each). The V gene lost 0 bases and the J gene lost 9 bases, with 18 bases spanning the gap. The CDR3 runs to 16 residues. Per the germline V gene, CDR1 is MNHEY and CDR2 is SVGEGT. The CDR3 reads CASSYSGTTYVIEQFF. CDR3 nucleotide sequence: TGTGCCAGCAGTTACTCAGGGACCACCTATGTTATTGAGCAGTTCTTC.

This clonotype was detected ten times or more. The J gene is TRBJ2-1, the V gene TRBV14, with D unclear. The length of the CDR3 is 15 residues. Between the trimmed V and J ends, which lost 1 base and 0 bases, there was a span of 7 bases. CDR1 and CDR2 from the germline V gene are SGHDN and FVKESK. Written as DNA, the CDR3 is TGTGCCAGCAGCCAAGTCGGGTTCTCCTACAATGAGCAGTTCTTC. This encodes CASSQVGFSYNEQFF.

The chain couples TRBV5-1 to TRBJ2-7; a possible D gene is TRBD1 (6 bases). Trimming shortened V by 3 bases and J by 5 bases, and 18 bases separated the two germline ends. Germline CDR1 and CDR2: SGHRS and YFSETQ. This CDR3 has 15 amino acids. The CDR3 DNA reads as TGCGCCAGCAGCTGGGATCCGGGACAATTCAACGAGCAGTACTTC. Protein: CASSWDPGQFNEQYF.

In its sample, this clonotype was seen many times. This chain's CDR3 is CASSLDRGAYNEQFF. The CDR3 bases are TGCGCCAGCAGCTTGGACAGGGGGGCCTACAATGAGCAGTTCTTC. J is TRBJ2-1 and V is TRBV5-1; 8 nucleotides match TRBD1. Germline assignment: CDR1 SGHRS and CDR2 YFSETQ. The trim removed 0 bases at V and 2 bases at J, leaving 1 base unmatched. The CDR3 has 15 residues. Full variable domain (outside the CDR3, taken from reference TRBV5-1 and TRBJ2-1): KAGVTQTPRYLIKTRGQQVTLSCSPISGHRSVSWYQQTPGQGLQFLFEYFSETQRNKGNFPGRFSGRQFSNSRSEMNVSTLELGDSALYLCASSLDRGAYNEQFFGPGTRLTVL.

This clonotype was seen many times. The chain joins TRBV10-3 to TRBJ2-4; 8 nucleotides align to TRBD2. CDR3 length equals 15 residues. Unmatched junction bases numbered 0, after V lost 2 bases and J lost 0 bases. Germline CDR1 ENHRY, CDR2 SYGVKD. This CDR3 is CAISEAGGAKNIQYF. DNA of the CDR3: TGTGCCATCAGTGAGGCGGGGGGAGCCAAAAACATTCAGTACTTC.

This clonotype occurred many times. The gene calls are TRBV20-1 and TRBJ2-1; 9 bases are a match to TRBD2. The germline V gene encodes CDR1 DFQATT and CDR2 SNEGSKA (reference sequence). The CDR3 is made up of 14 amino acids. J lost 5 bases, V lost 6 bases, and 8 bases had no gene match. CDR3 in amino acids: CSASSGTSHNEQFF. The CDR3 DNA reads as TGCAGTGCGAGTTCCGGGACTAGCCACAATGAGCAGTTCTTC.

The V gene is TRBV7-2, the J gene TRBJ1-1, with D possibly being TRBD1 (6 bases). The ends were cut back, 8 bases at V and 0 bases at J, with 13 bases in the middle. Germline CDR1 reads SGHTA; CDR2 reads FQGNSA. The length of the CDR3 is 14 residues. The CDR3 DNA reads TGTGCCAGCGGGAAACAGGGTATGAACACTGAAGCTTTCTTT. It encodes CASGKQGMNTEAFF.

This clonotype was detected a few times. The V call is TRBV6-1, the J call TRBJ2-7, with 14 bases aligning to TRBD2. Trimming removed 3 bases from V and 4 bases from J; junction bases left unmatched: 11. CDR1 is MNHNS, CDR2 SASEGT, per germline. The CDR3 sequence is 18 residues long. The CDR3: CASSDRGLAGVGGYEQYF. CDR3 in DNA: TGTGCCAGCAGTGATAGGGGACTAGCGGGAGTCGGAGGATACGAGCAGTACTTC.

The J gene is TRBJ2-7, the V gene TRBV20-1; D possibly uses TRBD1 or TRBD2 (5 bases each). Germline V gene data show CDR1 as DFQATT and CDR2 as SNEGSKA (reference sequence). The V gene lost 0 bases and the J gene lost 3 bases, with 15 bases spanning the gap. The CDR3 runs 15 residues. CDR3 nucleotides: TGCAGTGCTAGAGATCTCAGACGAGGGGACTACGAGCAGTACTTC. Protein sequence: CSARDLRRGDYEQYF.

The genes are TRBV27 and TRBJ2-2; 13 nucleotides match TRBD2. V lost 6 bases and J lost 7; bases outside the gene matches: 8. This CDR3 spans 16 amino acids. The germline V gene has CDR1 MNHEY and CDR2 SMNVEV (reference sequence). The CDR3 protein is CASSLTTSGRVGELFF. The CDR3 nucleotides read TGTGCCAGCAGCCTTACTACTAGCGGGAGGGTCGGGGAGCTGTTTTTT.

In its sample, this clonotype was seen many times. Here the CDR3 omits its conserved ending phenylalanine or tryptophan, so a read error is the likely source. No DNA is shown, since the ends of the CDR3 on it are uncertain; the CDR3 is the one TCRdb lists. This sequence joins TRBV6-8 and TRBJ1-2. The CDR3 spans 12 amino acids, including both terminal residues. The V gene's germline CDR1 is MNHGY and CDR2 SAAAGT. CDR3 in amino acids: CASKRGFMRRVY.

This chain joins TRBV28 and TRBJ2-5, with D uncertain. CDR3 size: 11 residues. Looked up from germline, CDR1 is MDHEN and CDR2 is SYDVKM. The V and J ends lost 3 bases and 7 bases respectively, with 6 bases between them. The CDR3 DNA is TGTGCCAGCAGTTTTTTGGGGACCCAGTACTTC. Translation gives CASSFLGTQYF.

This clonotype has only a few counts. The chain combines TRBV4-3 with TRBJ1-1; D possibly corresponds to TRBD1 (5 bases). Per germline, CDR1 LGHNA and CDR2 YSLEER. This CDR3 is built from 18 residues. Trimming left V 4 bases short and J 0 bases short, with 21 bases between. The CDR3 protein is CASSPAGGLTTLNTEAFF. The CDR3 nucleotides read TGCGCCAGCAGCCCAGCCGGGGGACTCACGACCCTGAACACTGAAGCTTTCTTT.

This rearrangement joins TRBV14 to TRBJ2-7; tentatively, D is TRBD1 (5 bases). Trimming stripped 2 bases from V and 0 bases from J, with 11 bases between. Germline-derived CDR1 and CDR2 are SGHDN and FVKESK. There are 15 residues in the CDR3. In nucleotides, the CDR3 is TGTGCCAGCAGCCAACAGACAGTTGGCTCCTACGAGCAGTACTTC. Translation gives CASSQQTVGSYEQYF.

The chain combines TRBV20-1 with TRBJ2-1; 11 bases map to TRBD2. Germline CDR1 and CDR2: DFQATT and SNEGSKA (reference sequence). The CDR3 length is 14 residues. V gave up 6 bases and J gave up 7 bases; unmatched junction bases: 8. Written as DNA, the CDR3 is TGCAGTGCCACTACTAGCGGGAGTAGGAATGAGCAGTTCTTC. Amino acids: CSATTSGSRNEQFF.

This chain uses TRBV7-9 with TRBJ2-7; no clear D. The CDR3 has 12 amino acids. Germline lookup yields CDR1 SEHNR and CDR2 FQNEAQ (reference sequence). The CDR3 protein is CVSQVYSYEQYF. The CDR3 nucleotides are TGTGTCAGTCAGGTTTACTCCTACGAGCAGTACTTC.

This chain connects TRBV20-1 to TRBJ1-2, with TRBD1 matching 11 bases. Germline V gene data show CDR1 as DFQATT and CDR2 as SNEGSKA (reference sequence). Unmatched junction bases numbered 6, after V lost 4 bases and J lost 2 bases. The CDR3 sequence is 15 residues long. The CDR3 here is CSAKGQGAINYGYTF. CDR3 nucleotide sequence: TGCAGTGCTAAAGGACAGGGGGCGATCAACTATGGCTACACCTTC.

This clonotype was recorded at least ten times. This rearrangement joins TRBV12-3 or TRBV12-4 to TRBJ2-7; TRBD2 aligns across 13 bases. J was trimmed by 5 bases and V by 4 bases; bases with no gene match: 5. The CDR3 covers 15 residues. The CDR3 nucleotides read TGTGCCAGCAGTTACACCGGGACTAGCGGGGACGAGCAGTACTTC. It encodes CASSYTGTSGDEQYF.

The chain recombines TRBV19 with TRBJ1-5; D is uncertain. The CDR3 contains 13 residues. Per the germline V gene, CDR1 is LNHDA and CDR2 is SQIVND (reference sequence). Trimming took off 7 bases at V and 0 bases at J, with 7 bases between the two ends. The CDR3, as DNA: TGTGCCAGTAACAGCCATAGCAATCAGCCCCAGCATTTT. The encoded protein is CASNSHSNQPQHF.

The chain's CDR3 is CASSSKGSEQYF. The CDR3 DNA reads TGTGCCAGCAGCTCAAAGGGTAGCGAGCAGTACTTC. The chain recombines TRBV7-8 with TRBJ2-7; D gene ambiguous. Germline V gives CDR1 SGHVS, CDR2 FQNEAQ. With 4 bases removed from V and 6 bases from J, the gap between germline ends came to 10 bases. The CDR3 sequence is 12 residues long.

There are a few counts of this clonotype. V and J are TRBV20-1 and TRBJ2-3, with 13 bases matching TRBD2. The CDR3 has 15 amino acids. CDR1 and CDR2 (germline): DFQATT, SNEGSKA (reference sequence). The trim removed 6 bases at V and 5 bases at J, leaving 8 bases unmatched. CDR3 sequence: CSAPPRTSGRDTQYF. CDR3 nucleotides: TGCAGTGCCCCACCTCGGACTAGCGGGAGAGATACGCAGTATTTT.

The V and J genes are TRBV4-3 and TRBJ2-1, with TRBD1 as a possible D gene (5 bases). With 0 bases removed from V and 2 bases from J, the gap between germline ends came to 8 bases. The CDR3 is 15 residues long. CDR1 is LGHNA and CDR2 is YSLEER in the germline V gene. The CDR3 region is CASSQEGRAYNEQFF. The CDR3 bases are TGCGCCAGCAGCCAAGAGGGCAGGGCCTACAATGAGCAGTTCTTC.

At least ten counts were recorded for this clonotype. CDR3 in DNA: TGTGCCAGCAGTTTGCAACAGTCCAAAAACATTCAGTACTTC. Its protein is CASSLQQSKNIQYF. The rearrangement joins TRBV27 to TRBJ2-4; D is undetermined. V lost 3 bases and J 2 bases, leaving 8 bases between the germline ends. This CDR3 has 14 residues. CDR1 is MNHEY and CDR2 is SMNVEV in the germline V gene (reference sequence).

In its sample, this clonotype was seen many times. This rearrangement joins TRBV28 to TRBJ2-1; TRBD2 is a possible D gene (5 bases). The CDR3 consists of 15 residues. CDR1 and CDR2 from the germline V gene are MDHEN and SYDVKM. V was cut by 6 bases and J by 3 bases, with 15 bases left in between. CDR3 DNA: TGTGCCAGCAGCGCAATTCGAGACTACTACAATGAGCAGTTCTTC. It is translated as CASSAIRDYYNEQFF.

As regards this clonotype: The junction differs from germline at one of its ends, possibly a read error. This chain connects TRBV6-5 to TRBJ1-1; D is perhaps TRBD1 (5 bases). The germline gives CDR1 MNHEY, CDR2 SVGAGI. CDR3 length: 13 residues. CDR3 nucleotides: TGTGCCATCAGTTTAGCGGGGACCACTGAAGCTTTCTTT. This gives the protein CAISLAGTTEAFF.